A selection of T cell receptor beta chains follows, all from one sample in a study of PD-1 blockade in mismatch repair-deficient tumors. This table comes from immunoSEQ multiplex PCR, and its TCRdb copy is limited to in-frame clones, with some not included. The sample records about 66,000 clones, 70% to 80% being singletons. The source material was peripheral blood, sampled 2 weeks after starting pembrolizumab. Receptors were obtained from an adult with mismatch repair-deficient cancer. The CDR3 runs from the conserved cysteine through the conserved F or W. D genes are given only for firm matches. Clone size is given for some rows only: seen once, a few or many times, or a class if the clone is expanded.

>NA|TRBV11-3|NA|TRBJ2-7
TGTGCCAGCGCCCCCCCATCGGGCGAGCAGTACTTC
CASAPPSGEQYF
>once|TRBV11-3|NA|TRBJ2-4
TGTGCCAGCTCCGGTCGTGAGAGTGGCATTCAGTACTTC
CASSGRESGIQYF
>once|TRBV7-9|NA|TRBJ1-2
TGTGCCAGCAGCTTAGCCGGTACCGGGCTCAACTATGGCTACACCTTC
CASSLAGTGLNYGYTF
>NA|TRBV21-1|NA|TRBJ2-7
TGTGCCAGCAGCACGGGACTAGCGGGTAGTTTTCGATGCGAGCAGTACTTC
CASSTGLAGSFRCEQYF
>NA|TRBV6-6|NA|TRBJ1-5
TGTGCCAGCAGTTACTCTTGGGATCAGCCCCAGCATTTT
CASSYSWDQPQHF
>NA|TRBV5-1|TRBD2|TRBJ2-5
TGCGCCAGCAGCTCCGGGACTAGTCAGTTGGAGACCCAGTACTTC
CASSSGTSQLETQYF
>NA|TRBV27|NA|TRBJ1-2
TGTGCCAGCCACCAAGGGCAGGGTTTGGCTAACTATGGCTACACCTTC
CASHQGQGLANYGYTF
>once|TRBV6-6|NA|TRBJ2-2
TGTGCCAGCAGTTACTCGAGGCTTATCACCGGGGAGCTGTTTTTT
CASSYSRLITGELFF
>few|TRBV18|NA|TRBJ2-2
TGTGCCAGCTCACCAAGAAGCGATAACACCGGGGAGCTGTTTTTT
CASSPRSDNTGELFF
>NA|TRBV6-4|NA|TRBJ2-3
TGTGCCAGCAGTCGACTGGCCCTCGACACAGATACGCAGTATTTT
CASSRLALDTDTQYF
>NA|TRBV19|NA|TRBJ1-1
TGTGCCAGTACTGCGACACCCCTGAACACTGAAGCTTTCTTT
CASTATPLNTEAFF
>NA|TRBV19|NA|TRBJ2-2
TGTGCCAGTAGATCCCGGGACGGGAACACCGGGGAGCTGTTTTTT
CASRSRDGNTGELFF
>NA|TRBV28|NA|TRBJ1-1
TGTGCTATTAAGGGCGACACTGAAGCTTTCTTT
CAIKGDTEAFF
>few|TRBV30|NA|TRBJ2-7
TGTGCCTGGAGTGGGGCGCCCTACGAGCAGTACTTC
CAWSGAPYEQYF
>NA|TRBV6-5|NA|TRBJ1-4
TGTGCCAGCAGTTACCTGACAGGACCAGGTCAACTGTTTTTT
CASSYLTGPGQLFF
>NA|TRBV7-8|NA|TRBJ1-1
TGTGCCAGCAGCTTAGCGGGGGGGCAGACTGAAGCTTTCTTT
CASSLAGGQTEAFF